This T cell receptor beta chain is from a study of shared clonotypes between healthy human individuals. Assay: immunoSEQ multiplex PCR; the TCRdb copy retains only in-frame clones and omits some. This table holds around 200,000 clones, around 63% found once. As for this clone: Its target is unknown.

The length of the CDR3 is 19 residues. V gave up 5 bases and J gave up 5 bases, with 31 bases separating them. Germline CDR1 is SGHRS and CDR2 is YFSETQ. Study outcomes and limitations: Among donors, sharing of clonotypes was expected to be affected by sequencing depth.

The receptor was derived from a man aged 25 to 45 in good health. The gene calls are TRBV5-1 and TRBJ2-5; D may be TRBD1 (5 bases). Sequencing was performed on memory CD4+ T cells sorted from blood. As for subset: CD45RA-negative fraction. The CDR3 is CASSGGSGWTQGSLETQYF. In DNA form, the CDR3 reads TGCGCCAGCAGTGGTGGTAGTGGATGGACGCAGGGCAGTTTGGAGACCCAGTACTTC.